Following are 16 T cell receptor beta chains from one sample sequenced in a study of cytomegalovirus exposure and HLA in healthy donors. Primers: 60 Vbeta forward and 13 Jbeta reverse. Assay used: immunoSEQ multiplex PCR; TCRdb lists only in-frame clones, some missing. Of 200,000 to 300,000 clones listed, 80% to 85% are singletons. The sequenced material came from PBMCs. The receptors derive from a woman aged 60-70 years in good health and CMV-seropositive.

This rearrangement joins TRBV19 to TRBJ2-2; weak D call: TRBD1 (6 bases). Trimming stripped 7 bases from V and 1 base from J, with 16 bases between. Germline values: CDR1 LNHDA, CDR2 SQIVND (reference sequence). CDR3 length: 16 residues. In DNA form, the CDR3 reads TGTGCCAGTATCCCAACAACAGGGCGGAACACCGGGGAGCTGTTTTTT. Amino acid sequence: CASIPTTGRNTGELFF.

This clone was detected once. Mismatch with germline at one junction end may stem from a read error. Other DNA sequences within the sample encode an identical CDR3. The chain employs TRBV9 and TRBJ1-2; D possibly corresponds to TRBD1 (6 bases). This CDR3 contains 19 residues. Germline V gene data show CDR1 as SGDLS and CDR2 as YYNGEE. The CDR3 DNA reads TGCGCCAGCAGCCCCCGTCTAGAACCTGGATCTGGACAGAACTATGGCTACACCTTC. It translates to CASSPRLEPGSGQNYGYTF.

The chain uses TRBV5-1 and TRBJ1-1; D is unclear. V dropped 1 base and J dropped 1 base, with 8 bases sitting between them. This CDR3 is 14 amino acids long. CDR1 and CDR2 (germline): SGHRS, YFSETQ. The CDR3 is CASSLYRGNTEAFF. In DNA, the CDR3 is TGCGCCAGCAGCTTGTATCGGGGGAACACTGAAGCTTTCTTT.

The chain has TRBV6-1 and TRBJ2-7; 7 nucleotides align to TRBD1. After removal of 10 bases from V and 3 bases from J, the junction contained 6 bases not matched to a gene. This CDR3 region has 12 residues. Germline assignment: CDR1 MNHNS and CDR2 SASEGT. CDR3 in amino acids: CATQDRVYEQYF. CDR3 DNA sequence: TGTGCCACCCAAGACAGGGTCTACGAGCAGTACTTC.

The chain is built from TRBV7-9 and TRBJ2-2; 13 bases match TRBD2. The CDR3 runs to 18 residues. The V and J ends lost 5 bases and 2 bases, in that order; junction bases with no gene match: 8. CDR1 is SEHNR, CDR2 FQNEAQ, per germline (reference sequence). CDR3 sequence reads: CASSLRTSGRRNTGELFF. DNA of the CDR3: TGTGCCAGCAGCCTCAGGACTAGCGGGAGAAGAAACACCGGGGAGCTGTTTTTT.

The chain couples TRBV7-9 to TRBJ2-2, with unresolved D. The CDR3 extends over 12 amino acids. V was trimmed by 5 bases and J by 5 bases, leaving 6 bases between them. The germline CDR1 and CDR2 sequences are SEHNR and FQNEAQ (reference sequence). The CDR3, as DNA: TGTGCCAGCAGCCTAAAAACCGGGGAGCTGTTTTTT. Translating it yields CASSLKTGELFF.

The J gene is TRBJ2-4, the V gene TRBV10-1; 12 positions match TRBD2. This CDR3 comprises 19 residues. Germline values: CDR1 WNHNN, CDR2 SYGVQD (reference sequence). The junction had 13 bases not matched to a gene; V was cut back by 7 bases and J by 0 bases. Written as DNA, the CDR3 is TGCGCCAGCATTGGCCTAGCGGGAGGGATAACATTAGCCAAAAACATTCAGTACTTC. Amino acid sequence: CASIGLAGGITLAKNIQYF.

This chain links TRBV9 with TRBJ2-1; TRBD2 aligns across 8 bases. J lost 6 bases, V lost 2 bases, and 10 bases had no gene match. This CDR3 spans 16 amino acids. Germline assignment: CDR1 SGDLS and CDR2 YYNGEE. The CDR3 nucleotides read TGTGCCAGCAGCGTTTCCTTCGGCGGGAGGAGCAATGAGCAGTTCTTC. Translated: CASSVSFGGRSNEQFF.

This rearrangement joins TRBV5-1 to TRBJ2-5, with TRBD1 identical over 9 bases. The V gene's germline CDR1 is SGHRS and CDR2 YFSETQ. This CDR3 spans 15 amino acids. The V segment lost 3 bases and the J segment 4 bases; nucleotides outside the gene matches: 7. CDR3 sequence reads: CASSSSGTGRETQYF. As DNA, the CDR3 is TGCGCCAGCAGCTCAAGCGGGACAGGGCGAGAGACCCAGTACTTC.

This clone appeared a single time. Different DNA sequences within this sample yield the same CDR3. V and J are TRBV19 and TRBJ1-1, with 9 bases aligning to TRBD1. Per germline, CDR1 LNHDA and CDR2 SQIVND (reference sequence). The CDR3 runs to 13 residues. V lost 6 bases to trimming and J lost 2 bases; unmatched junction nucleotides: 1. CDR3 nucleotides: TGTGCCAGTAGGGACAGGGGTAACACTGAAGCTTTCTTT. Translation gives CASRDRGNTEAFF.

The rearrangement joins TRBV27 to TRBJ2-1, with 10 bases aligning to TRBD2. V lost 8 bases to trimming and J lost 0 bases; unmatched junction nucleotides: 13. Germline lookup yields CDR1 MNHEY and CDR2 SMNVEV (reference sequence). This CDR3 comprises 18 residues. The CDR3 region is CASARHLAGDYSYNEQFF. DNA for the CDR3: TGTGCCAGCGCCAGACACCTAGCGGGAGACTACTCCTACAATGAGCAGTTCTTC.

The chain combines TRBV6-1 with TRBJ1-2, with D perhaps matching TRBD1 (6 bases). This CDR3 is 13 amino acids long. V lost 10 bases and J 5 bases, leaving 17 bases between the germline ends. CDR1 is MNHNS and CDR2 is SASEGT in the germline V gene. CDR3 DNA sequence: TGTGCCACCCTACGGACAGCCTCATATGGCTACACCTTC. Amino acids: CATLRTASYGYTF.

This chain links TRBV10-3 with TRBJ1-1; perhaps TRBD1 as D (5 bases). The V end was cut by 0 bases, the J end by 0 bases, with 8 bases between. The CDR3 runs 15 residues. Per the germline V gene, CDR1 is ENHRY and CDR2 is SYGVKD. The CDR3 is CAISESRGLNTEAFF. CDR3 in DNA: TGTGCCATCAGTGAGTCGCGGGGGTTGAACACTGAAGCTTTCTTT.

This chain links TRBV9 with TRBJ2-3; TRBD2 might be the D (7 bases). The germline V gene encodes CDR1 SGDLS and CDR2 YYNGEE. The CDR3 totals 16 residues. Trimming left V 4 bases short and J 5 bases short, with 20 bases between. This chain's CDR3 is CASSFYGGGRGDTQYF. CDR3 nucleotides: TGTGCCAGCAGCTTCTATGGGGGCGGGAGAGGAGATACGCAGTATTTT. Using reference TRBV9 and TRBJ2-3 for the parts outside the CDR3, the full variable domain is DSGVTQTPKHLITATGQRVTLRCSPRSGDLSVYWYQQSLDQGLQFLIQYYNGEERAKGNILERFSAQQFPDLHSELNLSSLELGDSALYFCASSFYGGGRGDTQYFGPGTRLTVL.

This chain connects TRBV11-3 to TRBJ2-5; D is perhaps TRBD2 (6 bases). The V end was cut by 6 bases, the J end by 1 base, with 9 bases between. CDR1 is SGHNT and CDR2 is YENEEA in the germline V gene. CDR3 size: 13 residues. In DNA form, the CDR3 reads TGTGCCAGCAGTCGGGGAGGCCAAGAGACCCAGTACTTC. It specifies CASSRGGQETQYF.

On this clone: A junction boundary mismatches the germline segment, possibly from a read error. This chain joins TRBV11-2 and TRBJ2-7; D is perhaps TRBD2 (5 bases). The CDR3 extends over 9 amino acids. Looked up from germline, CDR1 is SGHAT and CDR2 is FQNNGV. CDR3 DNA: TGTGCCAGCAGCTTGGGAGAAGAGTTC. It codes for CASSLGEEF.